The 10 T cell receptor beta chains given below trace back to one sample, sequenced in a study of T cells in Graves' hyperthyroidism and ophthalmopathy. RNA transcripts yielded amplified TCR beta CDR3 regions. RT-PCR in the first round (using the HTBI primer set) targeted the TCR CDR3. TCRdb ran MiXCR on the multiplex PCR reads and lists one entry per CDR3 protein. The table has some 350,000 distinct CDR3 sequences, 13% to 15% seen once; the top ten hold roughly a fifth. The source material was blood. These receptors were collected from a woman in her sixties with Graves' ophthalmopathy.

There are a few counts of this clonotype. Germline is not matched at one junction end, which may reflect a read error. CDR3 residues: CSAGRDYTEQFF. CDR3 DNA sequence: TGCAGTGCTGGACGGGACTACACTGAGCAGTTCTTC. The chain joins TRBV20-1 to TRBJ2-1; the match to TRBD2 covers 7 bases. The germline V gene has CDR1 DFQATT and CDR2 SNEGSKA (reference sequence). The CDR3 is 12 amino acids.

There are a few counts of this clonotype. One end of the junction varies from germline; a read error may be responsible. The chain uses TRBV3-1 and TRBJ2-7; TRBD2 is a possible D gene (5 bases). CDR1 is LGHDT, CDR2 YNNKEL, per germline (reference sequence). This CDR3 spans 12 amino acids. Here the CDR3 DNA reads TGTGCCAGCAGCCAGAGTCGAGGGAAGGAGGACTTC. Protein sequence: CASSQSRGKEDF.

Regarding this clonotype: This may arise from a read error, as a much more abundant clone is one base away. This chain uses TRBV12-3 or TRBV12-4 with TRBJ1-3, with D uncertain. This CDR3 region has 15 residues. The CDR3 spells CASGLARRAGNTIYF. CDR3 nucleotides: TGTGCCAGCGGTTTGGCGAGGCGCGCGGGAAACACCATATATTTT.

This clonotype came up a few times. V and J are TRBV24-1 and TRBJ2-3, with D maybe TRBD1 (6 bases). Germline CDR1 and CDR2: KGHDR and SFDVKD. The CDR3 sequence is 16 residues long. Trimming shortened V by 3 bases and J by 1 base, and 13 bases separated the two germline ends. CDR3 in amino acids: CATSDPQGPGTDTQYF. In nucleotides, the CDR3 is TGTGCCACCAGTGATCCGCAGGGGCCTGGCACAGATACGCAGTATTTT.

This clonotype was seen many times. The chain has TRBV7-2 and TRBJ1-6, with 11 bases fitting TRBD1. Germline lookup yields CDR1 SGHTA and CDR2 FQGNSA. The CDR3 covers 15 residues. V lost 4 bases, J lost 7 bases, and 3 bases stayed unmatched. CDR3 coding DNA: TGTGCCAGCAGCTCGGGGACAGGGGGGAATTCACCCCTCCACTTT. Translated: CASSSGTGGNSPLHF.

The chain uses TRBV14 and TRBJ2-7; D gene unclear. Trimming cost V 0 bases and J 4 bases, with 13 bases left between them. The germline V gene encodes CDR1 SGHDN and CDR2 FVKESK. The CDR3 runs 15 residues. CDR3 DNA: TGTGCCAGCAGCCAAGAACGGGTCCCGGGTTACGAGCAGTACTTC. Protein: CASSQERVPGYEQYF.

This clonotype was counted between two and nine times. V gene TRBV2 combines with J gene TRBJ1-4, with D tentatively TRBD1 (5 bases). V gave up 3 bases and J gave up 6 bases, with 11 bases separating them. Germline CDR1 is SNHLY and CDR2 is FYNNEI. The CDR3 is made up of 14 amino acids. CDR3 in DNA: TGTGCCAGCAGTGAGGGACCGACCTATGAAAAACTGTTTTTT. This translates into CASSEGPTYEKLFF.

There are many counts of this clonotype. The V and J genes are TRBV30 and TRBJ2-1; 9 bases line up with TRBD1. CDR3 length equals 14 residues. V shed 7 bases, J shed 5 bases, and the junction held 9 bases outside the gene matches. Germline V lookup: CDR1 GTSNPN, CDR2 SVGIG (reference sequence). The CDR3 spells CALRAGQGHNEQFF. Here the CDR3 DNA reads TGTGCCTTAAGAGCGGGACAGGGCCACAATGAGCAGTTCTTC.

Many counts were recorded for this clonotype. Here the CDR3 DNA reads TGTGCCAGCTCACCAGCGACCTACGAGCAGTACTTC. It yields the protein CASSPATYEQYF. The chain links TRBV18 to TRBJ2-7; the D is unclear. CDR3 length equals 12 residues. Germline V gene sequence: CDR1 KGHSH, CDR2 LQKENI. With 2 bases removed from V and 2 bases from J, the gap between germline ends came to 4 bases.

In this sample, this clonotype turned up many times. The chain carries TRBV11-2 and TRBJ1-6; 7 nucleotides agree with TRBD1. The CDR3 runs 15 residues. V shed 5 bases, J shed 8 bases, and the junction held 9 bases outside the gene matches. From germline, CDR1 is SGHAT and CDR2 FQNNGV. The CDR3 is CASSARTGGDSPLHF. For the CDR3, the DNA is TGTGCCAGCAGCGCGCGGACAGGAGGGGATTCACCCCTCCACTTT.